Following are 12 T cell receptor beta chains from one sample sequenced in a study of blood T cell repertoires in COVID-19. The data were produced by immunoSEQ multiplex PCR, yet TCRdb's version contains in-frame clones alone and is incomplete. Of about 360,000 clones in the sample, around four fifths were seen once. Material for sequencing was peripheral blood. The source of these receptors is a young man with active or convalescent COVID-19.

This chain joins TRBV14 and TRBJ2-7; TRBD2 is a possible D gene (5 bases). The CDR3 is made up of 15 amino acids. V lost 1 base and J 4 bases, leaving 14 bases between the germline ends. The germline CDR1 and CDR2 sequences are SGHDN and FVKESK. The CDR3 is CASSQGWRRLYEQYF. The CDR3 DNA reads as TGTGCCAGCAGCCAAGGGTGGCGGAGACTATACGAGCAGTACTTC. Looking up the rest from reference TRBV14 and TRBJ2-7 gives the full variable domain: EAGVTQFPSHSVIEKGQTVTLRCDPISGHDNLYWYRRVMGKEIKFLLHFVKESKQDESGMPNNRFLAERTGGTYSTLKVQPAELEDSGVYFCASSQGWRRLYEQYFGPGTRLTVT.

This sequence joins TRBV7-9 and TRBJ2-3; no firm D call. The CDR3 consists of 10 residues. V dropped 7 bases and J dropped 8 bases, with 7 bases sitting between them. The germline V gene has CDR1 SEHNR and CDR2 FQNEAQ (reference sequence). CDR3 residues: CASNTGTQYF. The CDR3 nucleotides are TGTGCCAGCAATACTGGTACGCAGTATTTT.

This clone was seen a single time. The chain is built from TRBV11-2 and TRBJ1-1, with D tentatively TRBD1 (6 bases). The V end lost 0 bases, the J end lost 8 bases, and 10 bases lay between the germline ends. The CDR3 spans 13 residues. The germline V gene has CDR1 SGHAT and CDR2 FQNNGV. The CDR3 DNA follows: TGTGCCAGCAGCTTAGAGTCCAGGGGCGAAGCTTTCTTT. Its protein is CASSLESRGEAFF.

The chain recombines TRBV9 with TRBJ1-2; 7 bases align to TRBD1. Germline V CDR1 and CDR2: SGDLS, YYNGEE. J was trimmed by 6 bases and V by 3 bases; bases with no gene match: 8. CDR3 size: 14 residues. CDR3 loop: CASSARDRDHGYTF. Written as DNA, the CDR3 is TGTGCCAGCAGCGCCCGGGACAGAGACCATGGCTACACCTTC.

The rearrangement joins TRBV24-1 to TRBJ1-5, with 11 positions matching TRBD1. Germline V gene data show CDR1 as KGHDR and CDR2 as SFDVKD. The CDR3 extends over 14 amino acids. V was pared by 10 bases and J by 7 bases, with 8 bases of the junction left unmatched. The CDR3 DNA reads as TGTGCCACGGGGGGACAGGGGGTGGGGCAGCCCCAGCATTTT. Amino acids: CATGGQGVGQPQHF.

The rearrangement uses TRBV6-2 or TRBV6-3 and TRBJ1-1; no reliable D call. The CDR3 consists of 15 residues. The V end was cut by 2 bases, the J end by 1 base, with 11 bases between. CDR1 and CDR2 (germline): MNHEY, SVGEGT. This CDR3 is CASSYRWSGNTEAFF. The DNA of the CDR3 is TGTGCCAGCAGTTACCGGTGGTCAGGGAACACTGAAGCTTTCTTT.

CDR3 in DNA: TGTGCCAGCAGAAGACAGGGGGACAATGAGCAGTTCTTC. Residues: CASRRQGDNEQFF. V usage is TRBV27 and J usage is TRBJ2-1; 9 nucleotides match TRBD1. Germline V gene data show CDR1 as MNHEY and CDR2 as SMNVEV (reference sequence). The V segment lost 6 bases and the J segment 5 bases; nucleotides outside the gene matches: 2. The CDR3 runs to 13 residues.

The CDR3 DNA reads as TGTGCCAGCAGCCTTCTTACTAGCGGAGGGTCCGGGGAGCTGTTTTTT. It is translated as CASSLLTSGGSGELFF. The chain uses TRBV3-1 (or the pseudogene TRBV3-2) and TRBJ2-2; 8 nucleotides match TRBD2. Germline V gives CDR1 LGHDT, CDR2 YNNKEL (reference sequence). This CDR3 has 16 residues. Trimming took 4 bases from V and 6 from J; bases not matched to a gene: 10.

The genes are TRBV30 and TRBJ2-7; TRBD1 might be the D (5 bases). V lost 2 bases and J 4 bases, leaving 9 bases between the germline ends. This CDR3 comprises 12 residues. Per germline, CDR1 GTSNPN and CDR2 SVGIG (reference sequence). The CDR3 nucleotides read TGTGCCTGGAGTAGGACATATTACGAGCAGTACTTC. It yields the protein CAWSRTYYEQYF.

The gene calls are TRBV24-1 and TRBJ2-7; 7 nucleotides agree with TRBD1. V dropped 4 bases and J dropped 4; count of bases not matched to a gene: 6. The germline V gene has CDR1 KGHDR and CDR2 SFDVKD. The CDR3 loop spans 14 amino acids. CDR3 in amino acids: CATSEYEGAYEQYF. In nucleotides, the CDR3 is TGTGCCACCAGTGAATATGAGGGGGCGTACGAGCAGTACTTC.

The chain joins TRBV30 to TRBJ1-5, with D possibly matching TRBD1 (6 bases). Trimming left V 3 bases short and J 2 bases short, with 8 bases between. Per the germline V gene, CDR1 is GTSNPN and CDR2 is SVGIG (reference sequence). The CDR3 is 13 residues long. As DNA, the CDR3 is TGTGCCTGGAGACAGGGAGGCAATCAGCCCCAGCATTTT. The encoded protein is CAWRQGGNQPQHF. Full variable domain (remainder filled in from reference TRBV30 and TRBJ1-5): SQTIHQWPATLVQPVGSPLSLECTVEGTSNPNLYWYRQAAGRGLQLLFYSVGIGQISSEVPQNLSASRPQDRQFILSSKKLLLSDSGFYLCAWRQGGNQPQHFGDGTRLSIL.

The V call is TRBV19, the J call TRBJ2-1, with 11 bases matching TRBD2. The CDR3 runs 15 residues. Germline V gene lookup returns CDR1 LNHDA and CDR2 SQIVND (reference sequence). With V trimmed by 7 bases and J by 4 bases, 6 bases remained unmatched. CDR3 coding DNA: TGTGCCAGTATCGCCGGGACTAGCGGTTACAATGAGCAGTTCTTC. Translating gives CASIAGTSGYNEQFF.